Given below is one T cell receptor beta chain in context. Assay used: immunoSEQ multiplex PCR; TCRdb lists only in-frame clones, some missing. The sample lists 99,000 or so clones, 70% to 90% seen once, with 2% to 3% in the top ten. This record belongs to a study of T cell responses to AZD1222 COVID-19 vaccine. The ends were cut back, 4 bases at V and 5 bases at J, with 7 bases in the middle. Germline V lookup: CDR1 SGHRS, CDR2 YFSETQ. This CDR3 has 11 amino acids. This sequence joins TRBV5-1 and TRBJ2-7; D not certain. The origin of this receptor is an adult in good health. The material was peripheral blood, obtained on day 0 of AZD1222 vaccination. CDR3 DNA sequence: TGCGCCAGCAGCCAAAGACACGAGCAGTACTTC. It encodes CASSQRHEQYF.